Here is one T cell receptor (beta chain) with its context. As yet, its antigen is unknown. This sample is part of a study of T cell responses to AZD1222 COVID-19 vaccine. Study details: The study pooled second doses at about 4 or about 12 weeks. Study results and caveats: Spike-specific TCR repertoires showed rising breadth and depth after two AZD1222 doses. Just a handful of AZD1222 recipients were seropositive at baseline. The donor group comprised mostly white British people and more females; the analysis possibly underestimated clonal diversity.

Losses at the gene ends were 5 bases for V and 7 bases for J; bases not matched to a gene: 8. This CDR3 has 15 amino acids. The germline V gene encodes CDR1 SGHRS and CDR2 YFSETQ. Clones were read by immunoSEQ multiplex PCR, and TCRdb kept only the in-frame ones, dropping some. The repertoire holds 130,000 to 150,000 clones, 80% to 90% seen once, with 4.5% to 6.5% in the top ten. The V gene is TRBV5-1, the J gene TRBJ2-1, with 11 bases fitting TRBD1. The sample consisted of peripheral blood, taken on day 0 of AZD1222 vaccination. The receptor's source is an adult in good health. CDR3 sequence reads: CASSVVGTGGNEQFF. CDR3 in DNA: TGCGCCAGCAGTGTTGTAGGGACAGGGGGGAATGAGCAGTTCTTC.